This T cell receptor beta chain was profiled in a study of T cells in tuberculosis. Repertoires were generated with immunoSEQ multiplex PCR, while TCRdb's copy carries only in-frame clones and drops some. The profile shows 25,000 to 35,000 clones, around 91% of them singletons. Germline V gene data show CDR1 as LNHDA and CDR2 as SQIVND (reference sequence). The CDR3 consists of 15 residues. V lost 1 base, J lost 7 bases, and 8 bases stayed unmatched. Study-level points and caveats: Active tuberculosis cases were adults; controls were adolescents.

As regards this clone: The antigen is unknown.

The sample taken for sequencing was PBMCs. The chain couples TRBV19 to TRBJ1-2; 8 bases match TRBD1. The receptor's source is a donor between 10 and 35 years old with latent tuberculosis or without tuberculosis infection. CDR3 coding DNA: TGTGCCAGTAGTATAGGACTGGACAGGGAGTTTGGCTACACCTTC. Translated, it gives CASSIGLDREFGYTF.